Each of the 27 T cell receptor beta chains below was sequenced from the same sample in a study of CD8+CD57+ T cells in acquired aplastic anemia. The template for TCR beta VDJ and CDR3 sequence profiling was genomic DNA. Each CDR3 protein gets one entry after TCRdb re-called the reads with MiXCR. The sample yields 200,000 to 300,000 distinct CDR3 sequences, around 46% seen once. The patients chosen for sequencing had shown expansion of CD8+CD57+ cells (detected by flow cytometry). Sequenced input: sorted CD4+, CD8+, or CD8+CD57+ T cells (not recorded which) from PBMCs. The receptor source for this set is a human donor with aplastic anemia.

This clonotype has a count of ten or more. V gene TRBV13 combines with J gene TRBJ1-2; TRBD1 might be the D (5 bases). This CDR3 comprises 14 residues. Trimming removed 5 bases at V and 6 bases at J, with 16 bases between. The germline V gene has CDR1 PRHDT and CDR2 FYEKMQ (reference sequence). The DNA for the CDR3 is TGTGCCAGCAGCCTGAACGTGGTAGGGGATGGCTACACCTTC. It specifies CASSLNVVGDGYTF.

This sequence joins TRBV19 and TRBJ2-5, with 7 bases that match TRBD1. V was clipped by 3 bases and J by 4 bases; unmatched bases: 5. CDR3 length: 14 amino acids. The germline V gene has CDR1 LNHDA and CDR2 SQIVND (reference sequence). CDR3 DNA: TGTGCCAGTAGTATGCGACAGGGTGGAGAGACCCAGTACTTC. Translated: CASSMRQGGETQYF.

The chain couples TRBV19 to TRBJ2-7; no reliable D call. Germline assignment: CDR1 LNHDA and CDR2 SQIVND (reference sequence). The CDR3 is made up of 11 amino acids. V lost 4 bases to trimming and J lost 7 bases, with 8 bases between them. In DNA form, the CDR3 reads TGTGCCAGTAGTAAGGAGAGGGAGCAGTACTTC. It is translated as CASSKEREQYF.

On this clonotype: Relative to the germline gene, one junction end is altered; a read error may explain this. CDR3 in amino acids: CATSSGRTQYF. The CDR3 DNA sequence: TGTGCCACCAGCAGCGGTCGAACCCAGTACTTC. The chain links TRBV7-9 to TRBJ2-5; tentatively, D is TRBD2 (5 bases). Germline assignment: CDR1 SEHNR and CDR2 FQNEAQ (reference sequence). The CDR3 covers 11 residues. Full variable domain (outside the CDR3, taken from reference TRBV7-9 and TRBJ2-5): DTGVSQNPRHKITKRGQNVTFRCDPISEHNRLYWYRQTLGQGPEFLTYFQNEAQLEKSRLLSDRFSAERPKGSFSTLEIQRTEQGDSAMYLCATSSGRTQYFGPGTRLLVL.

On this clonotype: A much more abundant neighbour one base away suggests this may be a read error. This rearrangement joins TRBV4-2 to TRBJ2-1; 11 bases are shared with TRBD2. This CDR3 has 13 residues. The germline CDR1 and CDR2 sequences are LGHNA and YNFKEQ. This CDR3 reads CASSKLAGVERFF. DNA for the CDR3: TGTGCCAGCAGTAAACTAGCGGGGGTGGAGCGGTTCTTC.

The chain links TRBV6-4 to TRBJ2-6, with D uncertain. The V end lost 5 bases, the J end lost 4 bases, and 9 bases lay between the germline ends. This CDR3 is 14 amino acids long. Per the germline V gene, CDR1 is MRHNA and CDR2 is SNTAGT. This CDR3 is CASSLSGGANVLTF. CDR3 bases: TGTGCCAGCAGTCTATCCGGCGGGGCCAACGTCCTGACTTTC.

A word on this clonotype: One junction end disagrees with the germline gene, perhaps due to a read error. The gene calls are TRBV7-9 and TRBJ2-7; D is undetermined. The germline V gene has CDR1 SEHNR and CDR2 FQNEAQ (reference sequence). The CDR3 covers 11 residues. The DNA of the CDR3 is TGTGCCAGCAGCTCCCTTTTCGAGCGGTACTTC. Amino acid sequence: CASSSLFERYF.

The chain uses TRBV5-1 and TRBJ2-3; tentative D call: TRBD1 (7 bases). V was clipped by 9 bases and J by 2 bases, with 16 bases between them. CDR3 length equals 14 residues. Germline CDR1 reads SGHRS; CDR2 reads YFSETQ. This CDR3 is CAIRGDGHTDTQYF. In nucleotides, the CDR3 is TGCGCCATCAGGGGGGACGGACACACAGATACGCAGTATTTT.

The V gene is TRBV19, the J gene TRBJ2-7, with unresolved D. V gave up 0 bases and J gave up 0 bases, with 6 bases separating them. The length of the CDR3 is 14 residues. Germline-derived CDR1 and CDR2 are LNHDA and SQIVND (reference sequence). CDR3 DNA: TGTGCCAGTAGTATAGAACACAGCTCCTACGAGCAGTACTTC. Protein: CASSIEHSSYEQYF.

DNA of the CDR3: TGTGCCAGCTGGGGTCCAGGGAACACTGAAGCTTTCTTT. Residues: CASWGPGNTEAFF. This chain connects TRBV7-8 to TRBJ1-1, with D unclear. The length of the CDR3 is 13 residues. Germline V gene lookup returns CDR1 SGHVS and CDR2 FQNEAQ. V lost 8 bases, J lost 1 base, and 11 bases lay in between.

This clonotype was seen at least ten times. The chain recombines TRBV29-1 with TRBJ1-1, with 7 nucleotides matching TRBD1. The CDR3 is 14 amino acids. V shed 7 bases, J shed 3 bases, and the junction held 11 bases outside the gene matches. The V gene's germline CDR1 is SQVTM and CDR2 ANQGSEA. The CDR3 DNA reads as TGCAGCGGTGCCCTAGACAGGGAGGACACTGAAGCTTTCTTT. It translates to CSGALDREDTEAFF.

V and J are TRBV7-9 and TRBJ1-1; the D gene is possibly TRBD1 (5 bases). Germline loops: CDR1 SEHNR, CDR2 FQNEAQ (reference sequence). V lost 6 bases and J 5 bases, leaving 19 bases between the germline ends. The CDR3 spans 15 residues. The CDR3 bases are TGTGCCAGCAGACCCAGTGCGGGGCAGAAGACTGAAGCTTTCTTT. Translating it yields CASRPSAGQKTEAFF.

This chain uses TRBV10-2 with TRBJ1-1; TRBD1 matches at 9 bases. The CDR3 length is 12 residues. Germline trimming cut 8 bases from V and 5 bases from J; bases unmatched to any gene: 3. Germline CDR1 and CDR2: WSHSY and SAAADI. The CDR3 sequence: CASWTGETEAFF. The CDR3 DNA is TGCGCCAGCTGGACAGGGGAAACTGAAGCTTTCTTT.

A word on this clonotype: The junction does not match germline at one end; this may be a read error. DNA of the CDR3: TGTGCCAGCAGCTGGACAGGGTATGGTGAAGAACTGTTTTTT. This sequence encodes CASSWTGYGEELFF. The chain links TRBV5-5 to TRBJ1-4; TRBD1 matches at 8 bases. The CDR3 consists of 14 residues. Germline loops: CDR1 SGHKS, CDR2 YYEKEE (reference sequence).

This clonotype was detected only a few times. This chain links TRBV7-9 with TRBJ1-2; D is perhaps TRBD1 (5 bases). Germline V gives CDR1 SEHNR, CDR2 FQNEAQ (reference sequence). The CDR3 has 14 amino acids. V lost 1 base and J 6 bases, leaving 12 bases between the germline ends. This chain's CDR3 is CASSLGAGNDGYTF. In nucleotides, the CDR3 is TGTGCCAGCAGCTTAGGGGCAGGGAATGATGGCTACACCTTC.

This clonotype has just one count. One junction end disagrees with the germline gene, perhaps due to a read error. V and J are TRBV5-1 and TRBJ1-2; D call uncertain. The germline CDR1 and CDR2 sequences are SGHRS and YFSETQ. The CDR3 sequence is 11 residues long. This CDR3 reads CAGSQLHGYTF. The CDR3 bases are TGCGCCGGCAGCCAGCTACATGGCTACACCTTC.

This chain connects TRBV20-1 to TRBJ1-2, with D unclear. Germline assignment: CDR1 DFQATT and CDR2 SNEGSKA (reference sequence). The length of the CDR3 is 12 residues. The germline V and J ends were trimmed by 1 base and 8 bases, with 11 bases remaining between them. The CDR3 DNA sequence: TGCAGTGCTAGAGTGGGGTCCAGGGGCTACACCTTC. This gives the protein CSARVGSRGYTF.

Note on this clonotype: One end of the junction is discordant with germline, which a read error may explain. The rearrangement links TRBV5-1 to TRBJ2-5; 7 bases map to TRBD2. CDR3 length equals 15 residues. Germline CDR1 reads SGHRS; CDR2 reads YFSETQ. CDR3 loop: CVSSLRGGRQETQYF. Written as DNA, the CDR3 is TGTGTCAGCAGCTTGCGGGGAGGGCGCCAAGAGACCCAGTACTTC.

The V and J genes are TRBV27 and TRBJ2-6, with unresolved D. V was cut by 5 bases and J by 3 bases, with 5 bases left in between. CDR3 length: 13 amino acids. Germline V gene data show CDR1 as MNHEY and CDR2 as SMNVEV (reference sequence). CDR3 protein: CASSGVGANVLTF. CDR3 DNA: TGTGCCAGCAGTGGGGTTGGGGCCAACGTCCTGACTTTC.

This chain connects TRBV7-4 to TRBJ1-2; TRBD1 aligns across 8 bases. V lost 6 bases, J lost 4 bases, and 10 bases stayed unmatched. The CDR3 runs 15 residues. Per germline, CDR1 SGHVT and CDR2 SQSDAQ. Here the CDR3 reads CASSQGAGGPYGYTF. For the CDR3, the DNA is TGTGCCAGCAGTCAGGGGGCAGGGGGCCCCTATGGCTACACCTTC.

This clonotype was detected ten times or more. This sequence joins TRBV10-3 and TRBJ2-3, with D possibly matching TRBD1 (6 bases). From germline, CDR1 is ENHRY and CDR2 SYGVKD. Between the trimmed V and J ends, which lost 2 bases and 0 bases, there was a span of 6 bases. CDR3 size: 14 residues. The CDR3 DNA sequence: TGTGCCATCAGTGAGGACAGGAGCACAGATACGCAGTATTTT. Encoded protein: CAISEDRSTDTQYF.

This clonotype was seen repeatedly, ten times or more. The rearrangement links TRBV7-6 to TRBJ1-4, with 8 bases fitting TRBD1. This CDR3 contains 17 residues. Trimming cost V 2 bases and J 6 bases; bases outside gene matches: 11. Germline V lookup: CDR1 SGHVS, CDR2 FNYEAQ. The CDR3 DNA is TGTGCCAGCAGCTTACATCAGAGGACAGGGCCCCATGAAAAACTGTTTTTT. It encodes CASSLHQRTGPHEKLFF.

In its sample, this clonotype was seen many times. The chain joins TRBV15 to TRBJ2-3; 10 bases agree with TRBD2. The V and J ends lost 5 bases and 0 bases, in that order; junction bases with no gene match: 5. This CDR3 spans 16 amino acids. From germline, CDR1 is LNHNV and CDR2 YYDKDF (reference sequence). The CDR3 coding sequence is TGTGCCACCAGCGGTGGGACTAGCGCTAGCACAGATACGCAGTATTTT. Protein: CATSGGTSASTDTQYF.

The chain couples TRBV30 to TRBJ2-5; D unresolved. The CDR3 length is 12 residues. From germline, CDR1 is GTSNPN and CDR2 SVGIG (reference sequence). The CDR3 loop reads CAHNTVQETQYF. Here the CDR3 DNA reads TGTGCTCACAACACAGTTCAGGAGACCCAGTACTTC.

The CDR3 loop is CAWSPPARVLKNEQFF. For the CDR3, the DNA is TGTGCCTGGAGCCCCCCGGCTAGGGTTTTAAAGAATGAGCAGTTCTTC. The chain joins TRBV30 to TRBJ2-1; D ambiguous. This CDR3 contains 16 residues. Trimming took 3 bases from V and 7 from J, leaving 22 bases between them. From germline, CDR1 is GTSNPN and CDR2 SVGIG (reference sequence).

This clonotype showed up many times. The chain uses TRBV7-9 and TRBJ1-6; TRBD1 matches 7 bases. V lost 4 bases, J lost 8 bases, and 5 bases stayed unmatched. CDR1 and CDR2 (germline): SEHNR, FQNEAQ (reference sequence). This CDR3 is built from 14 residues. DNA for the CDR3: TGTGCCAGCAGCTCGGGACAGCGAGATTCACCCCTCCACTTT. Translated, it gives CASSSGQRDSPLHF.

The genes are TRBV7-2 and TRBJ2-3, with 8 bases lining up with TRBD2. There are 17 residues in the CDR3. The trim removed 5 bases at V and 1 base at J, leaving 11 bases unmatched. Germline CDR1 is SGHTA and CDR2 is FQGNSA. This CDR3 is CASSPPGGGWGTDTQYF. In DNA, the CDR3 is TGTGCCAGCAGCCCCCCGGGCGGGGGGTGGGGCACAGATACGCAGTATTTT.